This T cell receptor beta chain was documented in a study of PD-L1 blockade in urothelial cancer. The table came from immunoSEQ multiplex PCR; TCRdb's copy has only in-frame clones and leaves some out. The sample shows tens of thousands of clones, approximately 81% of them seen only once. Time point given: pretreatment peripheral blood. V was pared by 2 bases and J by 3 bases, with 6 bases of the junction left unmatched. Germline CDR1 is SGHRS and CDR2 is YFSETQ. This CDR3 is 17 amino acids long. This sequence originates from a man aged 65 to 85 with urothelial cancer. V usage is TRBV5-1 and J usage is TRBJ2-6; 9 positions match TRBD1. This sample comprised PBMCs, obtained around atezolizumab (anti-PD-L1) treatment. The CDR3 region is CASSFRTGADGANVLTF. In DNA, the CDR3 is TGCGCCAGCAGCTTCCGGACAGGGGCTGATGGGGCCAACGTCCTGACTTTC. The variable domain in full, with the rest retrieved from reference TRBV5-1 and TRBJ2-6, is KAGVTQTPRYLIKTRGQQVTLSCSPISGHRSVSWYQQTPGQGLQFLFEYFSETQRNKGNFPGRFSGRQFSNSRSEMNVSTLELGDSALYLCASSFRTGADGANVLTFGAGSRLTVL.